The next 20 T cell receptor beta chains were all read from a single sample in a study of identical twins. From the 5' RACE reads, TCRdb called clonotypes with MiXCR, one entry per CDR3 protein. The sample has 1.5 million to 2 million distinct CDR3 sequences; under 35% are singletons. Sequenced input: cord blood. These receptors came from a newborn girl in good health.

On this clonotype: One end of the junction is discordant with germline, which a read error may explain. The rearrangement links TRBV3-1 to TRBJ2-5; 10 bases are a match to TRBD2. This CDR3 contains 17 residues. The germline V gene encodes CDR1 LGHDT and CDR2 YNNKEL (reference sequence). This CDR3 reads CASSQDLRTSGQETQCF. For the CDR3, the DNA is TGTGCCAGCAGCCAAGATCTTAGGACTAGCGGCCAAGAGACCCAGTGCTTC.

This clonotype showed up many times. The rearrangement uses TRBV10-3 and TRBJ2-3; TRBD1 matches at 9 bases. Unmatched junction bases numbered 1, after V lost 6 bases and J lost 3 bases. The germline V gene has CDR1 ENHRY and CDR2 SYGVKD. The CDR3 consists of 13 residues. The CDR3 DNA reads TGTGCCATCAGGGACAGGGGTACAGATACGCAGTATTTT. Protein product: CAIRDRGTDTQYF.

This clonotype was found once. The germline gene is not matched at one end of the junction; a read error may be the cause. The CDR3 loop is CASSLVGRGYNF. The CDR3 region has the DNA TGTGCCAGCAGCTTAGTAGGCCGAGGCTACAACTTC. This chain links TRBV7-9 with TRBJ1-2; no firm D call. Germline CDR1 and CDR2: SEHNR and FQNEAQ (reference sequence). This CDR3 is built from 12 residues.

The chain carries TRBV12-5 and TRBJ1-1, with D possibly TRBD1 on 5 matching bases. The CDR3 is 13 residues long. Per the germline V gene, CDR1 is LGHNT and CDR2 is FRNRAP. V dropped 6 bases and J dropped 5 bases, with 13 bases sitting between them. CDR3 amino acids: CASGQREGTEAFF. In DNA form, the CDR3 reads TGTGCTAGTGGCCAGAGGGAGGGGACTGAAGCTTTCTTT.

This clonotype was counted only a few times. The genes are TRBV7-2 and TRBJ2-1; 13 bases are shared with TRBD2. The CDR3 sequence is 18 residues long. The V gene's germline CDR1 is SGHTA and CDR2 FQGNSA. V dropped 0 bases and J dropped 5; count of bases not matched to a gene: 7. The CDR3 sequence: CASSLARLAGGSHNEQFF. The CDR3, as DNA: TGTGCCAGCAGCTTAGCGCGACTAGCGGGGGGTTCCCACAATGAGCAGTTCTTC.

The sample holds a few counts of this clonotype. Germline and junction disagree at one end, which may indicate a read error. The CDR3 nucleotides are TGTGCCCGCAGTGAATGGGGACAATCTGGGGCCAACGTCCTGACTTTC. Translation gives CARSEWGQSGANVLTF. The chain is built from TRBV2 and TRBJ2-6, with D perhaps matching TRBD1 (6 bases). Germline V CDR1 and CDR2: SNHLY, FYNNEI. This CDR3 has 16 residues.

With regard to this clonotype: A much larger clone lies one base from this, so it may be a read error. The chain uses TRBV29-1 and TRBJ2-5; 8 positions agree with TRBD2. V was pared by 4 bases and J by 2 bases, with 6 bases of the junction left unmatched. The CDR3 runs 14 residues. CDR1 is SQVTM, CDR2 ANQGSEA, per germline. CDR3 sequence (DNA): TGCAGCGTTGTAAGACTAGCGCATCAAGAGACCCAGTACTTC. Translated: CSVVRLAHQETQYF.

This clonotype was counted only a few times. V is TRBV9 and J is TRBJ2-4; TRBD2 agrees at 9 bases. From germline, CDR1 is SGDLS and CDR2 YYNGEE. This CDR3 spans 14 amino acids. V lost 4 bases to trimming and J lost 7 bases; unmatched junction nucleotides: 6. Here the CDR3 reads CASSFSGSQNIQYF. In nucleotides, the CDR3 is TGTGCCAGCAGCTTTAGCGGGAGCCAGAACATTCAGTACTTC. Filled out from reference TRBV9 and TRBJ2-4, the complete variable domain reads DSGVTQTPKHLITATGQRVTLRCSPRSGDLSVYWYQQSLDQGLQFLIQYYNGEERAKGNILERFSAQQFPDLHSELNLSSLELGDSALYFCASSFSGSQNIQYFGAGTRLSVL.

This clonotype has only a few counts. The rearrangement uses TRBV4-1 and TRBJ2-3, with a tentative D call TRBD2 (6 bases). The V gene lost 4 bases and the J gene lost 2 bases, with 16 bases spanning the gap. CDR1 and CDR2 (germline): MGHRA, YSYEKL. The CDR3 consists of 16 residues. The DNA of the CDR3 is TGCGCCAGCAGCCTGCGGGACGCAAAAACCACAGATACGCAGTATTTT. Protein sequence: CASSLRDAKTTDTQYF.

V usage is TRBV6-5 and J usage is TRBJ2-5; TRBD2 aligns across 7 bases. Germline values: CDR1 MNHEY, CDR2 SVGAGI. The CDR3 runs to 15 residues. After removal of 2 bases from V and 3 bases from J, the junction contained 6 bases not matched to a gene. The DNA for the CDR3 is TGTGCCAGCAGTTACGGAGTAGCGGGCAAAGAGACCCAGTACTTC. Encoded protein: CASSYGVAGKETQYF.

CDR3: CATSEGGETQYF. CDR3 sequence (DNA): TGTGCCACCAGTGAGGGGGGTGAGACCCAGTACTTC. This chain joins TRBV24-1 and TRBJ2-5; possible D gene TRBD2, 6 bases. V dropped 4 bases and J dropped 5 bases, with 7 bases sitting between them. The CDR3 length is 12 residues. Per germline, CDR1 KGHDR and CDR2 SFDVKD.

This clonotype was counted many times. V gene TRBV7-2 combines with J gene TRBJ2-4; 7 bases line up with TRBD1. The CDR3 totals 15 residues. Germline loops: CDR1 SGHTA, CDR2 FQGNSA. Trimming took 7 bases from V and 2 from J; bases not matched to a gene: 8. DNA of the CDR3: TGTGCCAGCACCGGGACAGTTTTCACCAAAAACATTCAGTACTTC. Translated: CASTGTVFTKNIQYF.

This clonotype was picked up a small number of times. The chain links TRBV12-5 to TRBJ2-5; 7 bases fit TRBD1. Germline V gene data show CDR1 as LGHNT and CDR2 as FRNRAP. The CDR3 loop spans 15 amino acids. The V and J ends lost 2 bases and 2 bases, in that order; junction bases with no gene match: 5. The CDR3 region is CASGLIVGQQETQYF. As DNA, the CDR3 is TGTGCTAGTGGTTTGATCGTGGGACAGCAAGAGACCCAGTACTTC.

In this sample, this clonotype turned up a few times. The rearrangement links TRBV25-1 to TRBJ1-2; D is ambiguous. This CDR3 has 15 residues. Trimming pared 3 bases from V and 4 bases from J, leaving 15 bases between. The germline gives CDR1 MGHDK, CDR2 SYGVNS. The CDR3 spells CASSDSSNSLYGYTF. CDR3 bases: TGTGCCAGCAGTGACTCCTCGAACTCTCTCTATGGCTACACCTTC.

The chain carries TRBV12-3 or TRBV12-4 and TRBJ2-3; no reliable D call. The V gene lost 4 bases and the J gene lost 10 bases, with 18 bases spanning the gap. This CDR3 contains 14 residues. CDR3 loop: CASSSLPTGRSQYF. CDR3 in DNA: TGTGCCAGCAGTTCCCTGCCGACTGGCCGTTCGCAGTATTTT.

The genes are TRBV28 and TRBJ2-1, with 9 bases that match TRBD2. J gave up 5 bases and V 8 bases, and 16 bases lay outside the gene matches. The CDR3 runs to 17 residues. The germline V gene has CDR1 MDHEN and CDR2 SYDVKM. The CDR3 nucleotides read TGTGCCAGCCTACCTTTCTTTGTAGCGGGAGAGAACAATGAGCAGTTCTTC. Its translation: CASLPFFVAGENNEQFF.

This clonotype was picked up a small number of times. J is TRBJ1-4 and V is TRBV5-1; D may be TRBD1 (6 bases). This CDR3 contains 14 residues. Germline V gene sequence: CDR1 SGHRS, CDR2 YFSETQ. Trimming removed 0 bases at V and 8 bases at J, with 11 bases between. The CDR3 is CASSLVDSGEKLFF. CDR3 nucleotides: TGCGCCAGCAGCTTGGTGGACAGTGGGGAAAAACTGTTTTTT.

Comments on this clonotype: A read error is possible here, since a much larger clone lies one base away. This chain connects TRBV29-1 to TRBJ2-5; 9 nucleotides align to TRBD1. The DNA end is more similar to TRBJ2-7, so the J call may be wrong. CDR1 is SQVTM and CDR2 is ANQGSEA in the germline V gene. The CDR3 runs 13 residues. The CDR3 region is CSVERDRECEQYF. The CDR3 region has the DNA TGCAGCGTTGAAAGGGACAGGGAATGCGAGCAGTACTTC.

The CDR3 region has the DNA TGTGCCAGCAGCCAAGGAAGAGCGGGACCCCGCAATGAGCAGTTCTTC. This codes for CASSQGRAGPRNEQFF. The rearrangement uses TRBV4-2 and TRBJ2-1; 7 nucleotides align to TRBD2. The germline V gene has CDR1 LGHNA and CDR2 YNFKEQ. The trim removed 1 base at V and 6 bases at J, leaving 9 bases unmatched. The CDR3 consists of 16 residues.

The chain links TRBV12-3 or TRBV12-4 to TRBJ1-4; the D gene is possibly TRBD1 (5 bases). V gave up 3 bases and J gave up 8 bases, with 10 bases separating them. CDR3 length: 13 residues. CDR3 loop: CASSFGGREKLFF. For the CDR3, the DNA is TGTGCCAGCAGTTTTGGGGGTAGGGAAAAACTGTTTTTT.